A selection of T cell receptor beta chains follows, all from one sample in a study of T cell repertoires in cytomegalovirus infection. MiXCR, applied by TCRdb to the reads, yields one record per CDR3 protein. The sample includes 450,000 to 550,000 distinct CDR3 sequences, approximately 15% of them seen just once. The sequencing sample was made of CD8+ T cells from PBMCs. Every receptor here comes from a human donor in good health (CMV status not recorded). Some clones in this sample may be carry-over from other donors' samples. The CDR3 runs from the conserved cysteine through the conserved F or W. The D gene is left open where the match is weak. Size is stated for part of the rows, as once, few or many counts, or as a class when the clone is expanded.

v_gene: TRBV11-2
j_gene: TRBJ1-4
abundance: many
d_gene: .
CDR3nt: TGTGCCAGCAGCTTAGAATCCGAAAAACTGTTTTTT
CDR3aa: CASSLESEKLFF

v_gene: TRBV3-1
j_gene: TRBJ2-1
abundance: .
d_gene: TRBD1
CDR3nt: TGTGCCAGCAGCCAGGGACAGGGCCTTCACAATGAGCAGTTCTTC
CDR3aa: CASSQGQGLHNEQFF

v_gene: TRBV11-3
j_gene: TRBJ2-1
abundance: many
d_gene: TRBD1
CDR3nt: TGTGCCAGCAGCTCGAAGACAGGGGGCCCCTACAATGAGCAGTTCTTC
CDR3aa: CASSSKTGGPYNEQFF

v_gene: TRBV6-1
j_gene: TRBJ2-1
abundance: many
d_gene: .
CDR3nt: TGTGCCAGCAGTAACAGGGAAGGTAATTCAGAGGGCGTCAATGAGCAGTTCTTC
CDR3aa: CASSNREGNSEGVNEQFF

v_gene: TRBV25-1
j_gene: TRBJ1-3
abundance: .
d_gene: TRBD1
CDR3nt: TGTGCCAGCAGTGAAATCAGGGGGCGTCGAAACACCATATATTTT
CDR3aa: CASSEIRGRRNTIYF

v_gene: TRBV11-2
j_gene: TRBJ2-7
abundance: few
d_gene: .
CDR3nt: TGTGCCAGCAAAGTTGGGGTCTACGAGCAGTACTTC
CDR3aa: CASKVGVYEQYF

v_gene: TRBV10-3
j_gene: TRBJ2-4
abundance: many
d_gene: .
CDR3nt: TGTGCCATCAGTGACCTGGAGGACATTCAGTACTTC
CDR3aa: CAISDLEDIQYF

v_gene: TRBV7-6
j_gene: TRBJ2-1
abundance: many
d_gene: .
CDR3nt: TGTGCCAGCAGCCCAGGGGCAGGAATGGACAATGAGCAGTTCTTC
CDR3aa: CASSPGAGMDNEQFF

v_gene: TRBV24-1
j_gene: TRBJ2-1
abundance: few
d_gene: TRBD2
CDR3nt: TGTGCCACCGACCTGGGACTAGCGGGAGCTAATGAGCAGTTCTTC
CDR3aa: CATDLGLAGANEQFF

v_gene: TRBV7-9
j_gene: TRBJ2-1
abundance: many
d_gene: .
CDR3nt: TGTGCCAGCAGCGATACTCTTAGGTGGGACTCCTACAATGAGCAGTTCTTC
CDR3aa: CASSDTLRWDSYNEQFF

v_gene: TRBV20-1
j_gene: TRBJ1-2
abundance: .
d_gene: .
CDR3nt: TGCAGTGCTTATAACTATGGCTACACCTTC
CDR3aa: CSAYNYGYTF

v_gene: TRBV12-3/TRBV12-4
j_gene: TRBJ2-1
abundance: many
d_gene: .
CDR3nt: TGTGCCAGCAGTTTCCGAGGTAGTGCCAGCGTAGTATCCTCCTACAATGAGCAGTTCTTC
CDR3aa: CASSFRGSASVVSSYNEQFF

v_gene: TRBV27
j_gene: TRBJ1-6
abundance: many
d_gene: .
CDR3nt: TGTGCCAGCAGTTTCATCCAGCGGACATCAAATTCACCCCTCCACTTT
CDR3aa: CASSFIQRTSNSPLHF

v_gene: TRBV29-1
j_gene: TRBJ2-5
abundance: .
d_gene: TRBD2
CDR3nt: TGCAGCGTTGAGAAAGGCGGGGGGGCGCGAGAGACCCAGTACTTC
CDR3aa: CSVEKGGGARETQYF

v_gene: TRBV3-1
j_gene: TRBJ2-7
abundance: .
d_gene: .
CDR3nt: TGTGCCAGCAGCCCTACCTGGACCCCTGGGGACGAGCAGTACTTC
CDR3aa: CASSPTWTPGDEQYF

v_gene: TRBV12-3/TRBV12-4
j_gene: TRBJ2-5
abundance: many
d_gene: TRBD2
CDR3nt: TGTGCCAGCAGTTGGTCGGGGGGGATTCAAGAGACCCAGTACTTC
CDR3aa: CASSWSGGIQETQYF

v_gene: TRBV25-1
j_gene: TRBJ1-1
abundance: .
d_gene: .
CDR3nt: TGTGCCAGCAGTGAATATGGGGGCACGGCTGAAGCTTTCTTT
CDR3aa: CASSEYGGTAEAFF

v_gene: TRBV7-9
j_gene: TRBJ1-1
abundance: many
d_gene: TRBD1
CDR3nt: TGTGCCAGCAGCGAGGGACAGGGTGGTTTGAACACTGAAGCTTTCTTT
CDR3aa: CASSEGQGGLNTEAFF

v_gene: TRBV3-1
j_gene: TRBJ2-7
abundance: few
d_gene: .
CDR3nt: TGTGCCAGCAGCCAAGATTCCCACAGGTTGGGATCCTACGAGCAGTACTTC
CDR3aa: CASSQDSHRLGSYEQYF

v_gene: TRBV7-9
j_gene: TRBJ2-2
abundance: many
d_gene: .
CDR3nt: TGTGCCAGCAGCTTAGGCGAGCGGGCGAACACCGGGGAGCTGTTTTTT
CDR3aa: CASSLGERANTGELFF

v_gene: TRBV7-6
j_gene: TRBJ1-5
abundance: many
d_gene: TRBD1
CDR3nt: TGTGCCAGCAGCAAGGGGGACAGGGCGAATCAGCCCCAGCATTTT
CDR3aa: CASSKGDRANQPQHF

v_gene: TRBV15
j_gene: TRBJ1-1
abundance: few
d_gene: .
CDR3nt: TGTGCCACCAGCACCCCGATGAACACTGAAGCTTTCTTT
CDR3aa: CATSTPMNTEAFF

v_gene: TRBV12-3/TRBV12-4
j_gene: TRBJ2-1
abundance: many
d_gene: .
CDR3nt: TGTGCCAGCTCCTCCTCTGACAGCCGATACAATGAGCAGTTCTTC
CDR3aa: CASSSSDSRYNEQFF

v_gene: TRBV14
j_gene: TRBJ1-6
abundance: .
d_gene: TRBD1
CDR3nt: TGTGCCAGCGACAGGGTAGGGAATTCACCCCTCCACTTT
CDR3aa: CASDRVGNSPLHF

v_gene: TRBV4-1
j_gene: TRBJ1-5
abundance: few
d_gene: TRBD1
CDR3nt: TGCGCCAGCAGCCCCCGGACAGGGGAGAGCAATCAGCCCCAGCATTTT
CDR3aa: CASSPRTGESNQPQHF

v_gene: TRBV6-1
j_gene: TRBJ2-1
abundance: few
d_gene: TRBD1
CDR3nt: TGTGCCAGCAGCCAGGACAGGGGGCGCGTCGATGAGCAGTTCTTC
CDR3aa: CASSQDRGRVDEQFF

v_gene: TRBV19
j_gene: TRBJ1-6
abundance: few
d_gene: .
CDR3nt: TGTGCCAGTATGGCGACAGACGGGACTTCACCCCTCCACTTT
CDR3aa: CASMATDGTSPLHF

v_gene: TRBV28
j_gene: TRBJ2-3
abundance: many
d_gene: .
CDR3nt: TGTGCCAGCAGTTTATTAACAGGAAGCACAGATACGCAGTATTTT
CDR3aa: CASSLLTGSTDTQYF

v_gene: TRBV27
j_gene: TRBJ2-7
abundance: few
d_gene: TRBD2
CDR3nt: TGTGCCAGCAGTTTGACTAGCGCGCCACTCTACGAGCAGTACTTC
CDR3aa: CASSLTSAPLYEQYF

v_gene: TRBV12-3/TRBV12-4
j_gene: TRBJ2-7
abundance: many
d_gene: TRBD1
CDR3nt: TGTGCCAGCACCGACGGGACAGACCGCTACGAGCAGTACTTC
CDR3aa: CASTDGTDRYEQYF

v_gene: TRBV28
j_gene: TRBJ2-7
abundance: many
d_gene: .
CDR3nt: TGTGCCAGCAGTCCGACAAGGCGGCAGCAGTACTTC
CDR3aa: CASSPTRRQQYF

v_gene: TRBV6-5
j_gene: TRBJ2-2
abundance: .
d_gene: TRBD2
CDR3nt: TGTGCCAGCAGTTACCTCCTGGGGGGGATGAACACCGGGGAGCTGTTTTTT
CDR3aa: CASSYLLGGMNTGELFF

v_gene: TRBV14
j_gene: TRBJ2-7
abundance: .
d_gene: TRBD1
CDR3nt: TGTGCCAGCAGCCAAGATCCCCCGGGACAGCTCTACGAGCAGTACTTC
CDR3aa: CASSQDPPGQLYEQYF

v_gene: TRBV29-1
j_gene: TRBJ2-7
abundance: .
d_gene: TRBD1
CDR3nt: TGCAGCGTTCTAGGACAGGCTGTCTACGAGCAGTACTTC
CDR3aa: CSVLGQAVYEQYF

v_gene: TRBV28
j_gene: TRBJ2-7
abundance: few
d_gene: TRBD2
CDR3nt: TGTGCCAGCAGTTTGACTAGCGAGTCCTACGAGCAGTACTTC
CDR3aa: CASSLTSESYEQYF

v_gene: TRBV7-9
j_gene: TRBJ2-7
abundance: many
d_gene: .
CDR3nt: TGTGCCAGCAGCTGGGGGGAAACCTACGAGCAGTACTTC
CDR3aa: CASSWGETYEQYF

v_gene: TRBV4-2
j_gene: TRBJ2-3
abundance: .
d_gene: TRBD2
CDR3nt: TGTGCCAGCAGCCAATCAACGAGAATGACTAGCGGGAGAGCGTATGATACGACGTATTTT
CDR3aa: CASSQSTRMTSGRAYDTTYF

v_gene: TRBV4-2
j_gene: TRBJ2-1
abundance: .
d_gene: TRBD2
CDR3nt: TGTGCCAGCAGCCATTGGCTAGCGGGACCCTACAATGAGCAGTTCTTC
CDR3aa: CASSHWLAGPYNEQFF

v_gene: TRBV4-1
j_gene: TRBJ2-7
abundance: .
d_gene: .
CDR3nt: TGCGCCAGCAGCCGTCAGCTATACTACGAGCAGTACTTC
CDR3aa: CASSRQLYYEQYF

v_gene: TRBV3-1
j_gene: TRBJ2-3
abundance: .
d_gene: .
CDR3nt: TGTGCCAGCAGCCATCGGAGGACTAGCACAGATACGCAGTATTTT
CDR3aa: CASSHRRTSTDTQYF

v_gene: TRBV6-5
j_gene: TRBJ1-3
abundance: few
d_gene: TRBD1
CDR3nt: TGTGCCAGCAGTTTTCGGACAGGGGGCAACACCATATATTTT
CDR3aa: CASSFRTGGNTIYF

v_gene: TRBV6-5
j_gene: TRBJ1-2
abundance: few
d_gene: TRBD1
CDR3nt: TGTGCCAGCAGTACCTCGACAGGGATGGGCTATGGCTACACCTTC
CDR3aa: CASSTSTGMGYGYTF